This T cell receptor (beta chain) is from a study of tumor and adjacent non-tumor tissue in lung cancer. About the study: The patients, approximately 9 men and roughly 5 women, were roughly 30 to 80 with stage I to III disease. Study results and limitations: Compared with tumor, normal lung showed significantly lower TCR diversity. Shorter survival was associated with higher TCR diversity in tumors.

No cell sorting was done before RNA was extracted from the tissue. Donors were chemotherapy-naive, newly diagnosed lung cancer surgical patients in China, August–late 2014. TCRbeta libraries were built with three rounds of nested PCR, modified from ARM-PCR. TCRdb reprocessed the multiplex PCR reads with MiXCR, giving one entry per CDR3 protein. The table records about 200,000 distinct CDR3 sequences, 60% to 75% of them present only once. With regard to this clonotype: No antigen is known for it. The germline gene is not matched at one end of the junction; a read error may be the cause.

This TCR came from a man aged 60 to 75 with non-small cell lung cancer. Input material: lung tumor tissue.

In nucleotides, the CDR3 is TGCGCCAGCAATGAGTCAGGATCGGGGCAGTCCCAGCATTTT. It yields the protein CASNESGSGQSQHF. The chain carries TRBV10-2 and TRBJ1-5, with D perhaps matching TRBD1 (5 bases). This CDR3 has 14 amino acids. Germline lookup yields CDR1 WSHSY and CDR2 SAAADI.